These 18 T cell receptor beta chains were sequenced from one sample in a study of T cell changes during pregnancy in multiple sclerosis. Produced via immunoSEQ multiplex PCR; TCRdb's table is partial and in-frame only. Of 45,000 to 60,000 clones in the sample, 85% to 90% are singletons; the top ten hold approximately 8%. The sequences come from CD8+ T cells from peripheral blood mononuclear cells, collected in the second trimester of pregnancy. These TCRs come from a female donor with multiple sclerosis, enrolled in a pregnancy study.

The J gene is TRBJ2-7, the V gene TRBV4-2; a weak D match, TRBD2 (7 bases). V lost 0 bases and J 3 bases, leaving 12 bases between the germline ends. Germline CDR1 is LGHNA and CDR2 is YNFKEQ. This CDR3 comprises 15 residues. The CDR3 DNA reads TGTGCCAGCAGCCAAGATGCAGCGGGACACTACGAGCAGTACTTC. Translating gives CASSQDAAGHYEQYF.

This rearrangement joins TRBV6-5 to TRBJ2-3; 7 positions agree with TRBD2. The CDR3 loop spans 16 amino acids. Germline-derived CDR1 and CDR2 are MNHEY and SVGAGI. V was pared by 0 bases and J by 5 bases, with 8 bases of the junction left unmatched. CDR3 sequence: CASSYSGGGPVDTQYF. CDR3 bases: TGTGCCAGCAGTTACTCGGGGGGGGGTCCGGTAGATACGCAGTATTTT.

The chain recombines TRBV2 with TRBJ2-7, with 7 nucleotides matching TRBD1. V lost 3 bases and J lost 3; bases outside the gene matches: 8. Germline V gene data show CDR1 as SNHLY and CDR2 as FYNNEI. The CDR3 sequence is 15 residues long. CDR3 loop: CASSDDRQGDYEQYF. CDR3 nucleotides: TGTGCCAGCAGTGACGATCGGCAGGGGGACTACGAGCAGTACTTC.

V and J are TRBV11-2 and TRBJ2-7; D uncertain. This CDR3 spans 13 amino acids. CDR1 and CDR2 (germline): SGHAT, FQNNGV. Trimming cost V 3 bases and J 0 bases, with 6 bases left between them. This CDR3 is CASSLHSSYEQYF. The DNA of the CDR3 is TGTGCCAGCAGCTTGCATAGCTCCTACGAGCAGTACTTC.

The CDR3 nucleotides are TGCGCCAGCAGCTTGGCTAGCGGGGTTTACAATGAGCAGTTCTTC. Translating gives CASSLASGVYNEQFF. This chain uses TRBV5-1 with TRBJ2-1, with TRBD2 identical over 9 bases. Germline V gene data show CDR1 as SGHRS and CDR2 as YFSETQ. With 0 bases clipped from V and 4 bases from J, the junction kept 2 bases outside the gene matches. This CDR3 spans 15 amino acids.

This chain joins TRBV7-2 and TRBJ2-1; no reliable D call. V shed 1 base and J shed 7 bases, with 14 bases lying between them. This CDR3 has 15 amino acids. Looked up from germline, CDR1 is SGHTA and CDR2 is FQGNSA. Written as DNA, the CDR3 is TGTGCCAGCAGCTTAGGCTCCGTCCTCCAGAATGAGCAGTTCTTC. Translation gives CASSLGSVLQNEQFF. The entire variable domain, with the rest obtained from reference TRBV7-2 and TRBJ2-1, is as follows: GAGVSQSPSNKVTEKGKDVELRCDPISGHTALYWYRQSLGQGLEFLIYFQGNSAPDKSGLPSDRFSAERTGGSVSTLTIQRTQQEDSAVYLCASSLGSVLQNEQFFGPGTRLTVL.

In its sample, this clone was seen once. The V and J genes are TRBV13 and TRBJ1-1; D gene unclear. Germline CDR1 PRHDT, CDR2 FYEKMQ (reference sequence). The CDR3 spans 14 residues. Trimming pared 1 base from V and 1 base from J, leaving 7 bases between. The CDR3 protein is CASSLEAGNTEAFF. In nucleotides, the CDR3 is TGTGCCAGCAGCTTAGAAGCAGGGAACACTGAAGCTTTCTTT.

The V gene is TRBV13, the J gene TRBJ1-4; TRBD1 agrees at 9 bases. Losses at the gene ends were 4 bases for V and 6 bases for J; bases not matched to a gene: 3. The CDR3 consists of 14 residues. From germline, CDR1 is PRHDT and CDR2 FYEKMQ (reference sequence). Here the CDR3 reads CASSSTGGYEKLFF. CDR3 DNA: TGTGCCAGCAGCTCCACAGGGGGCTATGAAAAACTGTTTTTT.

In regard to this clone: Sequence at one end of the junction differs from germline and may be a read error. V usage is TRBV7-9 and J usage is TRBJ1-1, with D unclear. CDR3 length: 13 amino acids. Per the germline V gene, CDR1 is SEHNR and CDR2 is FQNEAQ (reference sequence). The CDR3 sequence: CASSLAMNTEAFF. The CDR3 nucleotides are TGTGCCAGCAGCCTAGCCATGAACACTGAAGCTTTCTTT. Complete variable domain (other parts from reference TRBV7-9 and TRBJ1-1): DTGVSQNPRHKITKRGQNVTFRCDPISEHNRLYWYRQTLGQGPEFLTYFQNEAQLEKSRLLSDRFSAERPKGSFSTLEIQRTEQGDSAMYLCASSLAMNTEAFFGQGTRLTVV.

This chain connects TRBV6-5 to TRBJ2-7; TRBD1 is a possible D gene (7 bases). There are 14 residues in the CDR3. Germline V gives CDR1 MNHEY, CDR2 SVGAGI. Trimming removed 4 bases at V and 7 bases at J, with 17 bases between. The CDR3 loop is CASSSWQGGLEQYF. The CDR3 coding sequence is TGTGCCAGCAGTTCTTGGCAGGGGGGCCTTGAGCAGTACTTC.

This clone is a singleton in its sample. The chain is built from TRBV14 and TRBJ1-2; D not certain. In germline, CDR1 is SGHDN, CDR2 FVKESK. This CDR3 region has 13 residues. Between the trimmed V and J ends, which lost 1 base and 8 bases, there was a span of 11 bases. CDR3 loop: CASSQGGVRGYTF. The CDR3 DNA follows: TGTGCCAGCAGCCAAGGCGGGGTCCGGGGCTACACCTTC.

The chain has TRBV15 and TRBJ1-4, with D hard to call. The CDR3 totals 18 residues. Germline CDR1 is LNHNV and CDR2 is YYDKDF (reference sequence). The V end was cut by 0 bases, the J end by 8 bases, with 22 bases between. CDR3: CATSRDTLEDYIQEKLFF. CDR3 DNA sequence: TGTGCCACCAGCAGAGATACGTTGGAAGACTACATTCAAGAAAAACTGTTTTTT.

The sample holds a few counts of this clone. The rearrangement uses TRBV6-1 and TRBJ1-6; TRBD1 matches at 8 bases. Germline V gene sequence: CDR1 MNHNS, CDR2 SASEGT. V shed 3 bases and J 9 bases; nucleotides not matched to a gene: 7. The CDR3 is made up of 15 amino acids. The CDR3: CASSERTGSVSPLHF. CDR3 nucleotide sequence: TGTGCCAGCAGTGAGAGGACAGGGTCGGTTTCACCCCTCCACTTT.

This rearrangement joins TRBV19 to TRBJ2-3; TRBD1 might be the D (5 bases). Trimming left V 5 bases short and J 0 bases short, with 12 bases between. Per the germline V gene, CDR1 is LNHDA and CDR2 is SQIVND (reference sequence). This CDR3 comprises 15 residues. The CDR3 loop is CASSGQGESTDTQYF. The CDR3 DNA reads as TGTGCCAGTAGTGGCCAAGGGGAAAGCACAGATACGCAGTATTTT.

The CDR3 DNA reads as TGTGCCAGCAGCCCCACAGGTGGTCAGGCGTCGAACACTGAAGCTTTCTTT. Translated, it gives CASSPTGGQASNTEAFF. This chain uses TRBV9 with TRBJ1-1, with a possible D match to TRBD1 (5 bases). Per the germline V gene, CDR1 is SGDLS and CDR2 is YYNGEE. V gave up 4 bases and J gave up 1 base, with 20 bases separating them. The CDR3 totals 17 residues.

This chain joins TRBV5-4 and TRBJ1-1, with D unresolved. CDR3 length: 15 residues. V was pared by 0 bases and J by 1 base, with 10 bases between. Germline V gene lookup returns CDR1 SGHNT and CDR2 YYREEE (reference sequence). The CDR3: CASSLGSEGNTEAFF. CDR3 DNA sequence: TGTGCCAGCAGCTTGGGATCGGAGGGGAACACTGAAGCTTTCTTT.

V usage is TRBV30 and J usage is TRBJ2-1; 7 nucleotides match TRBD2. Germline CDR1 is GTSNPN and CDR2 is SVGIG (reference sequence). The CDR3 sequence is 14 residues long. The V segment lost 2 bases and the J segment 9 bases; nucleotides outside the gene matches: 10. The CDR3 spells CAWSRWEGHPEQFF. The CDR3 DNA sequence: TGTGCCTGGAGTCGGTGGGAGGGCCATCCTGAGCAGTTCTTC.

This chain joins TRBV7-2 and TRBJ2-7, with 8 bases fitting TRBD2. The CDR3 length is 13 residues. Germline loops: CDR1 SGHTA, CDR2 FQGNSA. J was trimmed by 1 base and V by 6 bases; bases with no gene match: 2. This chain's CDR3 is CASRLADSYEQYF. In DNA, the CDR3 is TGTGCCAGCAGACTAGCGGATTCCTACGAGCAGTACTTC.